Listed below are T cell receptor beta chains from one sample, sequenced in a study of cytomegalovirus exposure and HLA in healthy donors. Produced via immunoSEQ multiplex PCR; TCRdb's table is partial and in-frame only. This table holds around 400,000 clones, approximately 90% found once. Source material: PBMCs. These receptors were obtained from a woman aged 18-29 years in good health and CMV-seronegative. Each CDR3 is given with its conserved first and last residue. The D gene is left open where the match is weak. The size field is filled for only some rows; it gives once, few, many or a size class.

abundance	v_gene	d_gene	j_gene	CDR3aa	CDR3nt
.	TRBV25-1	.	TRBJ1-1	CASSERAGTEAFF	TGTGCCAGCAGTGAAAGGGCAGGGACTGAAGCTTTCTTT
.	TRBV7-6	.	TRBJ2-3	CASSSPMQGGISDTQYF	TGTGCCAGCAGCTCTCCAATGCAGGGCGGTATCTCAGATACGCAGTATTTT
once	TRBV28	TRBD2	TRBJ2-1	CASSFSPSSGSSYNEQFF	TGTGCCAGCAGTTTTTCTCCCTCTAGCGGGAGTTCCTACAATGAGCAGTTCTTC
.	TRBV6-5	.	TRBJ2-3	CASSYGEGVGTQYF	TGTGCCAGCAGTTACGGGGAGGGGGTGGGTACGCAGTATTTT
.	TRBV2	TRBD1	TRBJ2-7	CASSDRDNEQYF	TGTGCCAGCAGCGACAGGGATAACGAGCAGTACTTC
.	TRBV4-2	TRBD1	TRBJ2-6	CASSQAGQGALSGANVLTF	TGTGCCAGCAGCCAAGCCGGTCAGGGGGCTCTCTCTGGGGCCAACGTCCTGACTTTC
once	TRBV6-6	.	TRBJ1-4	CASSYKGAGNEKLFF	TGTGCCAGCAGTTACAAAGGAGCGGGTAATGAAAAACTGTTTTTT
.	TRBV5-1	.	TRBJ2-3	CASSTQGLGTDTQYF	TGCGCCAGCAGCACCCAGGGCCTCGGCACAGATACGCAGTATTTT
few	TRBV18	.	TRBJ2-3	CASSPPVTRSTDTQYF	TGTGCCAGCTCACCACCGGTAACGAGGTCCACAGATACGCAGTATTTT
.	TRBV19	.	TRBJ2-3	CASSDRSTDTQYF	TGTGCCAGTAGCGACAGGAGCACAGATACGCAGTATTTT
.	TRBV6-1	TRBD1	TRBJ2-7	CASRSGQGQQYF	TGTGCCAGCAGATCCGGACAGGGACAGCAGTACTTC
.	TRBV23-1	.	TRBJ1-4	CASSLDRIGPTNEKLFF	TGCGCCAGCAGCCTCGACAGGATCGGGCCAACTAATGAAAAACTGTTTTTT
.	TRBV6-1	TRBD1	TRBJ2-7	CASSGTGTGGFQPYEQYF	TGTGCCAGCAGTGGCACCGGGACAGGGGGCTTCCAGCCCTACGAGCAGTACTTC
.	TRBV30	.	TRBJ1-4	CACLRVGRRANEKLFF	TGTGCCTGCCTTAGGGTAGGGAGACGAGCTAATGAAAAACTGTTTTTT
.	TRBV5-1	TRBD1	TRBJ1-1	CASSPGQGAMNTEAFF	TGCGCCAGCAGCCCTGGACAGGGGGCCATGAACACTGAAGCTTTCTTT
.	TRBV9	.	TRBJ1-3	CASIQGQTDSGNTIYF	TGTGCCAGCATCCAGGGGCAGACAGACTCTGGAAACACCATATATTTT
.	TRBV5-4	TRBD1	TRBJ1-1	CASSLQGDTEAFF	TGTGCCAGCAGCTTACAGGGGGACACTGAAGCTTTCTTT
.	TRBV28	TRBD1	TRBJ1-1	CASNTDRGLTEAFF	TGTGCCAGCAATACCGACAGGGGGCTCACTGAAGCTTTCTTT
.	TRBV15	TRBD2	TRBJ2-7	CATRPSAGGEAYEQYF	TGTGCCACCAGACCATCAGCGGGGGGCGAGGCCTACGAGCAGTACTTC
.	TRBV4-2	.	TRBJ2-2	CASSRSRGANTGELFF	TGTGCCAGCAGCCGTTCACGGGGGGCCAACACCGGGGAGCTGTTTTTT
.	TRBV25-1	TRBD1	TRBJ1-4	CASSAGTGEKLFF	TGTGCCAGCAGTGCAGGGACAGGAGAAAAACTGTTTTTT
.	TRBV7-9	TRBD2	TRBJ2-1	CASSKAYTGLAGLWQFF	TGTGCCAGCAGCAAAGCATATACGGGACTAGCGGGATTATGGCAGTTCTTC
.	TRBV6-1	TRBD1	TRBJ1-5	CASSELGTGHQPQHF	TGTGCCAGCAGTGAATTAGGGACAGGGCATCAGCCCCAGCATTTT
.	TRBV4-1	TRBD1	TRBJ2-7	CASSQFGTGGEQYF	TGCGCCAGCAGCCAGTTTGGGACAGGCGGTGAGCAGTACTTC